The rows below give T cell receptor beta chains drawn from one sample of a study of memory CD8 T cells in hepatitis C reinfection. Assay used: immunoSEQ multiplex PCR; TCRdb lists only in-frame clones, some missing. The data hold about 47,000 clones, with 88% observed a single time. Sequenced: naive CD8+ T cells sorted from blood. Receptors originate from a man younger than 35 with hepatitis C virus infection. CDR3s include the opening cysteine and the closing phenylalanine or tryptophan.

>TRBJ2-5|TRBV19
CASSIGSGTGGRETQYF
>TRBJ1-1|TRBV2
CASSEKEALTEAFF
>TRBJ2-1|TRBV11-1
CASSPFPTGSNEQFF
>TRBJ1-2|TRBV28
CASSPTTGHSVDNYGYTF
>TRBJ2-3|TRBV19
CASSIRVAGATDTQYF
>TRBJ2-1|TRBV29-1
CSVVGLAGEYVYNEQFF
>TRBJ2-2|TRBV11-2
CASSLGPTGEHTGELFF
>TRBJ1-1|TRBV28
CASSPRTGGALMNTEAFF
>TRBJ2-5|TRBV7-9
CASSLSGGLVETQYF
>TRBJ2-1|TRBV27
CASSRDWDNEQFF
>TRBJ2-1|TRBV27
CASSLGGRNEQFF
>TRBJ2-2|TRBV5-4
CASSRPGGGLTGELFF
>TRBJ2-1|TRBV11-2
CASSLVGQTGRLREQFF
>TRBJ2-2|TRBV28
CASSIQGTTGELFF
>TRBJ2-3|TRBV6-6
CASLPGLAGDQDTQYF
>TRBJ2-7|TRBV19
CASSISVNSYEQYF
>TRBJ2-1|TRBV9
CASSGRASYNEQFF
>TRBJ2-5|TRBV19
CASSKGGLAHGTQYF
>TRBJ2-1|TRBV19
CASSPYRGYNEQFF
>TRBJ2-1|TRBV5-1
CASSLRRISYNEQFF
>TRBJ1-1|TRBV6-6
CASSYNGETEAFF
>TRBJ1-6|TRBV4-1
CASSSRQVDSPLHF
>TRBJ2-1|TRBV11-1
CASSNLADSSYNEQFF
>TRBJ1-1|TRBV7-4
CASSSQILNTEAFF
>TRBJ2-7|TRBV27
CASSFKGAYEQYF
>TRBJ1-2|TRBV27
CASSSLPAGYGYTF
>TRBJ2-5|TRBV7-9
CASSPGQLQETQYF
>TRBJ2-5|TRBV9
CASSVDGRAGDETQYF
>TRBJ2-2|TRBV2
CASSELGSNTGELFF
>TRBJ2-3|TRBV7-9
CASSSDSFPLTDTQYF
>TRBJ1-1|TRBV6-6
CASSSDRGNTEAFF
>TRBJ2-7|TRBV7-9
CASSPPGGYEQYF
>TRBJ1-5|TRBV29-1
CSVGAEDSNQPQHF
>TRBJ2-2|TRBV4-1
CASSQDRRLAGEGGELFF
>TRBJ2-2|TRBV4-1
CASSQKEGAGELFF
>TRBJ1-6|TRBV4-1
CASSQGGNSPLHF
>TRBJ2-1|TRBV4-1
CASSQSVAGVSYNEQFF
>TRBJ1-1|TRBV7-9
CASSLEIGTANTEAFF
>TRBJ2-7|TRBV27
CASSDGLGGSYEQYF
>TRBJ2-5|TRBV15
CATSGPTSGRAGGAQYF
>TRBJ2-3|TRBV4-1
CASSQARDTDTQYF
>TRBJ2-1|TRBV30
CAWSVENPGISVGNEQFF
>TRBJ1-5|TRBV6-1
CAIATESINQPQHF
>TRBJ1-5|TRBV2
CASSLKSGGNQPQHF
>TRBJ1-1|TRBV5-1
CASSNPTGGATEAFF
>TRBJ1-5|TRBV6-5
CASRARMGPNQPQHF
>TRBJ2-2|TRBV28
CASSLGVPGELFF
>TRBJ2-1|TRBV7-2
CASSPPPRNEQFF
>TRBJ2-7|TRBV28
CASSVPLAGIYEQYF
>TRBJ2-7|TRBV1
CTSSLPPGGTFPCRSYEQYF
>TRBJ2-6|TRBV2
CASTKRAGMGSSGANVLTF